Listed below are T cell receptor beta chains from one sample, sequenced in a study of early T cells in non-severe SARS-CoV-2 infection. TCRdb reprocessed the 5' RACE reads via MiXCR and lists one record per CDR3 protein. Of more than 80,000 distinct CDR3 sequences in the sample, approximately 10% are singletons; the top ten hold 4% to 5.5%. Sequenced material: whole blood. These receptors all come from an adult who was a healthcare worker with PCR-confirmed SARS-CoV-2 infection or an uninfected control (not recorded which). Each CDR3 is given with its conserved first and last residue. Fields, in order: V gene, clone size, J gene, D gene, CDR3 protein, CDR3 DNA. The D gene is left open where the match is weak. The size entry is marked missing in some rows and otherwise reads once, few, many or a size class.

TRBV11-2,.,TRBJ2-4,.,CASSSVRAKNIQYF,TGTGCCAGCAGCTCAGTCAGGGCCAAAAACATTCAGTACTTC
TRBV18,few,TRBJ1-5,.,CASSPAWSQPQHF,TGTGCCAGCTCACCAGCCTGGAGTCAGCCCCAGCATTTT
TRBV20-1,few,TRBJ2-1,.,CSARMSHYNEQFF,TGCAGTGCTAGGATGTCTCACTACAATGAGCAGTTCTTC
TRBV28,.,TRBJ1-2,.,CASSSPSGSDGYTF,TGTGCCAGCAGTTCCCCCAGCGGGTCCGATGGCTACACCTTC
TRBV7-9,.,TRBJ1-2,.,CASSFPTPRGIPRSYTF,TGTGCCAGCAGCTTCCCCACGCCCAGGGGCATACCTAGAAGCTACACCTTC
TRBV12-3/TRBV12-4,.,TRBJ1-1,.,CASSLNGKEAFF,TGTGCCAGCAGTTTAAATGGAAAAGAAGCTTTCTTT
TRBV3-1,many,TRBJ2-1,.,CASSQEGSSRLAFF,TGTGCCAGCAGCCAAGAAGGCAGCTCGAGGTTAGCGTTCTTC
TRBV6-6,.,TRBJ2-2,.,CASRIMNTGELFF,TGTGCCAGCAGGATAATGAACACCGGGGAGCTGTTTTTT
TRBV5-1,.,TRBJ2-3,TRBD2,CASSRSGEADTQYF,TGCGCCAGCAGCCGCAGCGGGGAAGCAGATACGCAGTATTTT
TRBV5-1,.,TRBJ1-2,TRBD1,CASSWDRAYGYTF,TGCGCCAGCAGCTGGGACAGGGCCTATGGCTACACCTTC
TRBV15,.,TRBJ1-1,.,CATSRGPTNTEAFF,TGTGCCACCAGCAGAGGACCGACTAACACTGAAGCTTTCTTT
TRBV6-6,many,TRBJ2-7,.,CASSYSRGQGRLYEQYF,TGTGCCAGCAGTTACTCGAGGGGCCAGGGGAGACTTTACGAGCAGTACTTC
TRBV27,.,TRBJ2-2,TRBD1,CASSVYRGPNTGELFF,TGTGCCAGCAGTGTCTACAGGGGCCCGAACACCGGGGAGCTGTTTTTT
TRBV10-3,many,TRBJ2-1,.,CAISESPSEGQFF,TGTGCCATCAGTGAGTCGCCCAGTGAGGGGCAGTTCTTC
TRBV7-9,many,TRBJ1-4,TRBD1,CASSPGGSFNEKLFF,TGTGCCAGCAGCCCAGGGGGCAGTTTTAATGAAAAACTGTTTTTT
TRBV20-1,.,TRBJ2-7,TRBD2,CSAVSSGIAYEQYF,TGCAGTGCTGTATCTAGCGGGATAGCCTACGAGCAGTACTTC
TRBV15,few,TRBJ2-7,.,CATSRGGNEPYEQYF,TGTGCCACCAGCAGAGGTGGGAATGAACCCTACGAGCAGTACTTC
TRBV27,few,TRBJ2-1,.,CASSLSSAGFSALNEQFF,TGTGCCAGCAGTTTGTCTAGCGCGGGATTCTCGGCCCTAAATGAGCAGTTCTTC
TRBV2,few,TRBJ2-5,.,CASSVQGSQETQYF,TGTGCCAGCAGTGTTCAGGGCTCCCAAGAGACCCAGTACTTC
TRBV28,.,TRBJ2-7,.,CASSLVRQSYEQYF,TGTGCCAGCAGTTTAGTGCGACAGTCTTACGAGCAGTACTTC
TRBV2,many,TRBJ1-1,.,CASTEQGQPTTEAFF,TGTGCCAGCACCGAACAGGGCCAACCAACCACTGAAGCTTTCTTT
TRBV7-2,many,TRBJ1-1,TRBD1,CASSGTGGQRGRAFF,TGTGCCAGCAGCGGGACAGGGGGGCAAAGAGGGAGAGCTTTCTTT
TRBV12-3/TRBV12-4,.,TRBJ1-5,.,CASSLARGISNQPQHF,TGTGCCAGCAGTTTAGCGCGGGGGATTAGCAATCAGCCCCAGCATTTT
TRBV28,.,TRBJ2-7,.,CASSHVYEQYF,TGTGCCAGCAGCCACGTCTACGAGCAGTACTTC
TRBV6-5,many,TRBJ2-3,TRBD1,CASSYGRGPSTDTQYF,TGTGCCAGCAGTTACGGCAGGGGGCCAAGCACAGATACGCAGTATTTT
TRBV7-2,few,TRBJ2-7,.,CASSLESGRSYEQYF,TGTGCCAGCAGCTTAGAATCGGGGCGCTCCTACGAGCAGTACTTC
TRBV29-1,few,TRBJ2-5,TRBD1,CSVETGQTQYF,TGCAGCGTTGAGACAGGGCAGACCCAGTACTTC
TRBV19,.,TRBJ2-1,TRBD2,CASSITSGTYNEQFF,TGTGCCAGTAGTATAACTAGCGGCACCTACAATGAGCAGTTCTTC
TRBV12-3/TRBV12-4,few,TRBJ2-2,.,CASSRKGEHTGELFF,TGTGCCAGCAGCCGTAAGGGGGAGCACACCGGGGAGCTGTTTTTT
TRBV7-2,many,TRBJ2-7,TRBD2,CASSWTSGEYEQYF,TGTGCCAGCAGCTGGACTAGCGGGGAGTACGAGCAGTACTTC
TRBV6-2/TRBV6-3,.,TRBJ2-2,.,CASSYTFGADTGELFF,.
TRBV11-2,many,TRBJ2-3,.,CATTSSTDTQYF,TGTGCCACCACCTCTAGCACAGATACGCAGTATTTT
TRBV18,.,TRBJ1-1,TRBD1,CASWAGTDTEAFF,TGTGCCAGCTGGGCCGGGACAGACACTGAAGCTTTCTTT
TRBV12-3/TRBV12-4,.,TRBJ1-1,.,CASSFGQPNTEAFF,TGTGCCAGCAGTTTTGGACAGCCGAACACTGAAGCTTTCTTT
TRBV14,many,TRBJ2-1,.,CASSQVQHSFSYNEQFF,TGTGCCAGCAGCCAAGTACAGCACAGCTTCTCCTACAATGAGCAGTTCTTC
TRBV5-1,.,TRBJ2-1,TRBD2,CASSLAVAGGYNEQFF,TGCGCCAGCAGCTTGGCCGTAGCGGGAGGGTACAATGAGCAGTTCTTC
TRBV2,few,TRBJ2-2,TRBD2,CASRGVLNTGELFF,TGTGCCAGCCGGGGGGTTCTGAACACCGGGGAGCTGTTTTTT
TRBV7-9,.,TRBJ2-3,.,CASSLGYRATDTQYF,TGTGCCAGCAGCTTAGGATACAGGGCGACAGATACGCAGTATTTT
TRBV7-6,many,TRBJ1-4,.,CASSFGGLGQREKLFF,TGTGCCAGCAGCTTCGGAGGCTTAGGACAGAGGGAAAAACTGTTTTTT
TRBV20-1,few,TRBJ1-5,.,CSVTTSNQPQHF,TGCAGTGTTACCACTAGCAATCAGCCCCAGCATTTT
TRBV20-1,few,TRBJ1-5,TRBD1,CSARGQSQHF,TGCAGTGCTAGGGGACAGAGCCAGCATTTT
TRBV6-5,.,TRBJ1-1,.,CASSHRDGEVNTEAFF,TGTGCCAGCAGTCACCGGGACGGTGAGGTGAACACTGAAGCTTTCTTT
TRBV7-9,.,TRBJ2-4,.,CASSLAAGHGIQYF,TGTGCCAGCAGTTTGGCCGCGGGACATGGGATTCAGTACTTC
TRBV29-1,many,TRBJ2-7,.,CATQARGDEQYF,TGCGCAACGCAGGCCAGGGGCGACGAGCAGTACTTC